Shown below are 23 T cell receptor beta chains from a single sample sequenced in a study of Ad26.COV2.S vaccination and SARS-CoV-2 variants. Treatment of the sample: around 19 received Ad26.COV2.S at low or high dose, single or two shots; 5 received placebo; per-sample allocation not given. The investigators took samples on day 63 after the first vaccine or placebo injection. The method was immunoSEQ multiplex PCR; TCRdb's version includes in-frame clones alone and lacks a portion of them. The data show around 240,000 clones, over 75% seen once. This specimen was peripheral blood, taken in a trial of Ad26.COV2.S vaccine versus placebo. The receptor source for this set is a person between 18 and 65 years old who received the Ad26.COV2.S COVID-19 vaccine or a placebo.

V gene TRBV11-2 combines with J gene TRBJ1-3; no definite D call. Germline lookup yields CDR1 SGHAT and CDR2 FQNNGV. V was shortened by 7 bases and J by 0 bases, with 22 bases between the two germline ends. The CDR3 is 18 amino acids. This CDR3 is CASTPSVEAYNSGNTIYF. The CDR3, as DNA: TGTGCCAGCACTCCGAGTGTCGAGGCCTACAACTCTGGAAACACCATATATTTT.

For the CDR3, the DNA is TGTGCCAGTAAGGCAGTGTCAAACATTCAGTACTTC. As protein: CASKAVSNIQYF. This rearrangement joins TRBV19 to TRBJ2-4; D gene unclear. The ends were cut back, 7 bases at V and 6 bases at J, with 10 bases in the middle. Germline values: CDR1 LNHDA, CDR2 SQIVND (reference sequence). The CDR3 sequence is 12 residues long.

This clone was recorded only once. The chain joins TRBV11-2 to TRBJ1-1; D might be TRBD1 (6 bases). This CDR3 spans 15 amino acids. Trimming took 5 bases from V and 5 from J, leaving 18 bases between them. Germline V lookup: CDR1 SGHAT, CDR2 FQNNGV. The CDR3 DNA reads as TGTGCCAGCAGCAATAAAGGTACAGGGTTGACTGAAGCTTTCTTT. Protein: CASSNKGTGLTEAFF.

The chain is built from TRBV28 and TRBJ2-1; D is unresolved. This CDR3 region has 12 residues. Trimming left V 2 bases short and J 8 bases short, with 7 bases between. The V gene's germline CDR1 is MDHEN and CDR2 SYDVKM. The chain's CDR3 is CASSLRSDEQFF. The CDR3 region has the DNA TGTGCCAGCAGTTTACGGAGCGATGAGCAGTTCTTC.

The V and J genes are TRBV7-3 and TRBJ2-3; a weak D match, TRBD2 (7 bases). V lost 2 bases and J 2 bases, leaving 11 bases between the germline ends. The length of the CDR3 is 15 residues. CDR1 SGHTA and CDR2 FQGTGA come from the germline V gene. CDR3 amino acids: CASSLQGRVTDTQYF. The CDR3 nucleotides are TGTGCCAGCAGCTTACAGGGGAGGGTCACAGATACGCAGTATTTT. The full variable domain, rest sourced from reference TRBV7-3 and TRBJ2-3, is GAGVSQTPSNKVTEKGKYVELRCDPISGHTALYWYRQSLGQGPEFLIYFQGTGAADDSGLPNDRFFAVRPEGSVSTLKIQRTERGDSAVYLCASSLQGRVTDTQYFGPGTRLTVL.

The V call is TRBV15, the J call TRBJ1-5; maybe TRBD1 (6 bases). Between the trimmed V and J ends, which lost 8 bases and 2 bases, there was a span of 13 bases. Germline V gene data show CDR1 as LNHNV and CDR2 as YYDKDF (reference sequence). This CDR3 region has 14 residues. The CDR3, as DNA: TGTGCCACCGAACAGGGTATGGGCAATCAGCCCCAGCATTTT. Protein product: CATEQGMGNQPQHF.

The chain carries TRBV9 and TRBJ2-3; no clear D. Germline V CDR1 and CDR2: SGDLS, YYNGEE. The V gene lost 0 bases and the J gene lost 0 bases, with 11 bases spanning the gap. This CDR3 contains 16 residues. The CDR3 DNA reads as TGTGCCAGCAGCGTAGCTAACGGGCTTAGCACAGATACGCAGTATTTT. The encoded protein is CASSVANGLSTDTQYF.

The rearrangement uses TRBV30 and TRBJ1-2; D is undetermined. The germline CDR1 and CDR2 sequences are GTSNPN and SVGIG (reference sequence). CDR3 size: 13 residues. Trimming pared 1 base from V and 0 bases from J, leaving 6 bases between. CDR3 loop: CAWSEHPNYGYTF. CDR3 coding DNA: TGTGCCTGGAGTGAACACCCTAACTATGGCTACACCTTC.

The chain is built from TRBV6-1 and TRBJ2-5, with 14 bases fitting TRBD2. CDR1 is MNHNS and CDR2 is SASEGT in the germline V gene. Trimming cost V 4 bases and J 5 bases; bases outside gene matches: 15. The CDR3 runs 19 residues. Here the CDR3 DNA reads TGTGCCAGCAGTGGAGGGACTAGCGGGGGCCCGTCACCTGGGGAGACCCAGTACTTC. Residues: CASSGGTSGGPSPGETQYF.

Here the CDR3 DNA reads TGCAGTGCTAGTCGGGAGTATGAGCAGTTCTTC. It yields the protein CSASREYEQFF. The V gene is TRBV20-1, the J gene TRBJ2-1; possibly TRBD2 for D (6 bases). Trimming stripped 3 bases from V and 8 bases from J, with 8 bases between. The CDR3 is 11 residues long. The germline CDR1 and CDR2 sequences are DFQATT and SNEGSKA (reference sequence).

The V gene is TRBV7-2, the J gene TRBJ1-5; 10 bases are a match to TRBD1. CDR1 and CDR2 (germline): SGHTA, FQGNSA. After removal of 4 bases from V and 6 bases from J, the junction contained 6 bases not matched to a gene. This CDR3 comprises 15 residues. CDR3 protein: CASSSQGQGSQPQHF. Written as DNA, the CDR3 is TGTGCCAGCAGCTCACAGGGACAGGGGAGTCAGCCCCAGCATTTT.

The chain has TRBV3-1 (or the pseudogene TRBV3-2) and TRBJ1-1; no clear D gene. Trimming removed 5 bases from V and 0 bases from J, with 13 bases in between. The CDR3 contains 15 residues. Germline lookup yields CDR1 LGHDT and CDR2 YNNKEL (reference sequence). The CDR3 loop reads CASSRTRNLNTEAFF. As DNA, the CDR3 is TGTGCCAGCAGCAGGACCAGGAATTTGAACACTGAAGCTTTCTTT.

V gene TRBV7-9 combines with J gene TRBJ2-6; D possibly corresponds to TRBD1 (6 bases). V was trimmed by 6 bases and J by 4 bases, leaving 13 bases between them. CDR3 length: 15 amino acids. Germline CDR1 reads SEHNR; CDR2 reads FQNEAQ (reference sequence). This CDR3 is CASRYTGYGANVLTF. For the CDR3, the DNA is TGTGCCAGCAGGTACACAGGGTACGGGGCCAACGTCCTGACTTTC.

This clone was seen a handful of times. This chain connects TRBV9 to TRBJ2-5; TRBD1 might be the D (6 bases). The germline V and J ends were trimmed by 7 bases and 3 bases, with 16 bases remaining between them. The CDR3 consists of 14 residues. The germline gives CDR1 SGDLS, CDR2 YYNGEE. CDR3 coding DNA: TGTGCCAGCTCCGGACCGGGACAAGAAGAGACCCAGTACTTC. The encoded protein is CASSGPGQEETQYF.

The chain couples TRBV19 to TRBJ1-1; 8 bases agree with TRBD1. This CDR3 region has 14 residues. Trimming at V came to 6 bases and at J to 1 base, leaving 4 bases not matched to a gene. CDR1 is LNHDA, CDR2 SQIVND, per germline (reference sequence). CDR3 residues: CASSRGQGNTEAFF. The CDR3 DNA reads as TGTGCCAGTAGCCGCGGACAGGGGAACACTGAAGCTTTCTTT. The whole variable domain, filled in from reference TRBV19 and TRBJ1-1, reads DGGITQSPKYLFRKEGQNVTLSCEQNLNHDAMYWYRQDPGQGLRLIYYSQIVNDFQKGDIAEGYSVSREKKESFPLTVTSAQKNPTAFYLCASSRGQGNTEAFFGQGTRLTVV.

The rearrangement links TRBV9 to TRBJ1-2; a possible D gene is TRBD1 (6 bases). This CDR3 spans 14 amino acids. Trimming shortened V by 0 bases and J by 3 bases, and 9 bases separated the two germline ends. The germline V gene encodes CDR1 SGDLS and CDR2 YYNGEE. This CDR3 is CASSVAPGDYGYTF. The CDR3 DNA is TGTGCCAGCAGCGTAGCTCCAGGGGACTATGGCTACACCTTC.

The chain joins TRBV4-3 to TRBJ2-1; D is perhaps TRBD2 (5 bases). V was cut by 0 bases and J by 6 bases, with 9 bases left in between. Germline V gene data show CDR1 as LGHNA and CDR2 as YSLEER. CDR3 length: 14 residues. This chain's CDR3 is CASSQERGSNEQFF. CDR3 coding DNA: TGCGCCAGCAGCCAAGAGCGTGGGAGCAATGAGCAGTTCTTC.

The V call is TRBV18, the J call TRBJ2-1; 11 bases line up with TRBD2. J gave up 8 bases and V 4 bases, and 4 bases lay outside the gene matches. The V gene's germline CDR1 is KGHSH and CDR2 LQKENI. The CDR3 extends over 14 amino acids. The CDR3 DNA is TGTGCCAGCTCACAGACGACTAGCGGGGATGAGCAGTTCTTC. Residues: CASSQTTSGDEQFF.

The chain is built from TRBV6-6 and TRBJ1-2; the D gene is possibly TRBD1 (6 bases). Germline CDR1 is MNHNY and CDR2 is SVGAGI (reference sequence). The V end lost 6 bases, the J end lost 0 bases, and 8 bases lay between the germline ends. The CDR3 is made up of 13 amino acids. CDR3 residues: CASRGQTNYGYTF. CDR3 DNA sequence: TGTGCCAGCAGAGGACAGACTAACTATGGCTACACCTTC.

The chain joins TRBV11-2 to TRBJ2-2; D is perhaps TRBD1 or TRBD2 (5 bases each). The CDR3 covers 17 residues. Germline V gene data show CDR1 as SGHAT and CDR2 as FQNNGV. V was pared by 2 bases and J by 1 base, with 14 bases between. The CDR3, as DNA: TGTGCCAGCAGCTTAAAGGGGAAACGGGGGAACACCGGGGAGCTGTTTTTT. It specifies CASSLKGKRGNTGELFF.

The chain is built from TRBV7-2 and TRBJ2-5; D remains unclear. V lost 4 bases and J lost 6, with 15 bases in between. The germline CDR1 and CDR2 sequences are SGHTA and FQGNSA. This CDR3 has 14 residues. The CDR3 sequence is CASSSLGFGKTQYF. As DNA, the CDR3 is TGTGCCAGCAGCTCTCTAGGATTTGGAAAGACCCAGTACTTC.

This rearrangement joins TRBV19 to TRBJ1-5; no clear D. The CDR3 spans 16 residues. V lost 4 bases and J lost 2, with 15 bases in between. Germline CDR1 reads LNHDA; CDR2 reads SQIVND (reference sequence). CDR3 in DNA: TGTGCCAGTAGTAGAGGGCCCGATCGGGGCAATCAGCCCCAGCATTTT. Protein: CASSRGPDRGNQPQHF.

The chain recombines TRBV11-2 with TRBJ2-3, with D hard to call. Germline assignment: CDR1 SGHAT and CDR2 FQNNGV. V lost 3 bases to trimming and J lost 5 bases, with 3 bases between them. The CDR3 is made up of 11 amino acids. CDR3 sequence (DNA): TGTGCCAGCAGCTTGGGAGATACGCAGTATTTT. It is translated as CASSLGDTQYF.